The present T cell receptor (beta chain) was sequenced within a study of lymphopenia after photon versus proton radiotherapy. A word on this clone: What it binds is unknown.

Points from the study as a whole: Post-nadir diversity loss with photons came from oligoclonal expansion, particularly CD8+ Temra cells.

V gave up 6 bases and J gave up 0 bases, with 6 bases separating them. Per germline, CDR1 MGHRA and CDR2 YSYEKL. This CDR3 has 13 amino acids. The repertoire was sequenced with immunoSEQ multiplex PCR; TCRdb's copy has only in-frame clones and lacks some. The sample yields 67,000 or so clones, about 89% seen once. The receptor's source is a man older than 75 with esophageal cancer. Here the sequenced sample was peripheral blood, taken from a patient treated with proton-based radiotherapy. This chain links TRBV4-1 with TRBJ2-4; no reliable D call. Written as DNA, the CDR3 is TGCGCCAGCAGTACGGAAGCCAAAAACATTCAGTACTTC. The encoded protein is CASSTEAKNIQYF.